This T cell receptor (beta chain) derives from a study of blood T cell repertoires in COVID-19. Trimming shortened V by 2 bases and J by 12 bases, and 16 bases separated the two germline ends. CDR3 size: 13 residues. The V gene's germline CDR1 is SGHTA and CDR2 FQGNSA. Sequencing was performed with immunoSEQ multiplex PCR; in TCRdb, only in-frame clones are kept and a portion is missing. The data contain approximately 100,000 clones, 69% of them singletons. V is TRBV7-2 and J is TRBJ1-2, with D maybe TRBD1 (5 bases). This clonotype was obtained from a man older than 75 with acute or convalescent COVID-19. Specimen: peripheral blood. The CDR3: CASSLNPGYGHTF. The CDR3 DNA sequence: TGTGCCAGCAGCTTAAATCCAGGGTACGGCCACACCTTC.